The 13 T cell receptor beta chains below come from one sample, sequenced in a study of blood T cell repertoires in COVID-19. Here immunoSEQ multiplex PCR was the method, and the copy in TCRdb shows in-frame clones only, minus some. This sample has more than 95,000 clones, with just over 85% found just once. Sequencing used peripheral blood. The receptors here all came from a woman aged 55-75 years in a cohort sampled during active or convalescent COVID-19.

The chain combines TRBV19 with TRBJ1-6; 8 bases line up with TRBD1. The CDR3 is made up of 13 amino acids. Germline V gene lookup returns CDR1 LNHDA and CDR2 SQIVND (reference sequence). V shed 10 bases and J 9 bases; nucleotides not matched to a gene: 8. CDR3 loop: CATQDREGSPLHF. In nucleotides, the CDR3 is TGTGCCACCCAGGACAGGGAGGGTTCACCCCTCCACTTT.

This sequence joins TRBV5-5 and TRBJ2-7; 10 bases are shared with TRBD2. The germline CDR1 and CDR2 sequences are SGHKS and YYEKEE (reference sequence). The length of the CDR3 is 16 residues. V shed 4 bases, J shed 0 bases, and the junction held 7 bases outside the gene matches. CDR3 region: CASSGTSGEISYEQYF. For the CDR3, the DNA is TGTGCCAGCAGCGGAACTAGCGGGGAGATCTCCTACGAGCAGTACTTC.

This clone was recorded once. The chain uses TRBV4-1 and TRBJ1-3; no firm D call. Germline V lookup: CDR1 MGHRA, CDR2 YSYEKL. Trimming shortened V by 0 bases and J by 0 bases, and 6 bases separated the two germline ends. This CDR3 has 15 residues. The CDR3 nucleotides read TGCGCCAGCAGCCAAGATACCTACTCTGGAAACACCATATATTTT. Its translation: CASSQDTYSGNTIYF.

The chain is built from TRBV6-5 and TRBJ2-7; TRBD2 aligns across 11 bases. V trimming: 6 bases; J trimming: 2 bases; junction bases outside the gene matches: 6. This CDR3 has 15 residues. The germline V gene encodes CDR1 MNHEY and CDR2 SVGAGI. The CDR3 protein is CASRRSGRATYEQYF. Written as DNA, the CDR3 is TGTGCCAGCAGGCGTAGCGGGAGGGCTACCTACGAGCAGTACTTC.

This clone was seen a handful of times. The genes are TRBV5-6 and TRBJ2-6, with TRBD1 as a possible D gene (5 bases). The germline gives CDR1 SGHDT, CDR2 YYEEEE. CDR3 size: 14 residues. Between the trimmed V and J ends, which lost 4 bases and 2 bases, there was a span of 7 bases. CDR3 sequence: CASSRGAGANVLTF. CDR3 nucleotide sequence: TGTGCCAGCAGCAGGGGTGCTGGGGCCAACGTCCTGACTTTC.

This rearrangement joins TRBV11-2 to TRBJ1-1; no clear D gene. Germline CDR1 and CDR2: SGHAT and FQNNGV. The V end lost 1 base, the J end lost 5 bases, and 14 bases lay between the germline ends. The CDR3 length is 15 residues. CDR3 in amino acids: CASSLGSRRSTEAFF. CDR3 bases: TGTGCCAGCAGCTTAGGTAGTAGAAGGAGTACTGAAGCTTTCTTT.

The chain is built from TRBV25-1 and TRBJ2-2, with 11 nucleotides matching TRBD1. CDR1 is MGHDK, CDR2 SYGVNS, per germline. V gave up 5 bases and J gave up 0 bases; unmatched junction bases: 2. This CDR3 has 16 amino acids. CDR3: CASSKGQGANTGELFF. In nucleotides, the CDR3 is TGTGCCAGCAGTAAGGGACAGGGGGCGAACACCGGGGAGCTGTTTTTT.

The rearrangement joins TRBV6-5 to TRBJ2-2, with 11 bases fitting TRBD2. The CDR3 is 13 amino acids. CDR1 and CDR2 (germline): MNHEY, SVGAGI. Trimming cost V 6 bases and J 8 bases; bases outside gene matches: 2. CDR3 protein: CASRLAGAGELFF. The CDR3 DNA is TGTGCCAGCAGACTAGCGGGAGCGGGGGAGCTGTTTTTT.

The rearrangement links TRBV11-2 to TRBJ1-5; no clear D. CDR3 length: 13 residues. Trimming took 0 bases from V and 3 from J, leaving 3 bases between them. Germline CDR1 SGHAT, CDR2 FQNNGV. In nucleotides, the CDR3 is TGTGCCAGCAGCTTAGATATCAATCAGCCCCAGCATTTT. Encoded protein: CASSLDINQPQHF.

The CDR3 loop is CASSRSQLDEQYF. The CDR3 nucleotides read TGCGCCAGCAGCCGATCCCAATTAGACGAGCAGTACTTC. This chain links TRBV4-1 with TRBJ2-7; D remains unclear. Germline-derived CDR1 and CDR2 are MGHRA and YSYEKL. Trimming cost V 4 bases and J 5 bases, with 12 bases left between them. The CDR3 totals 13 residues.

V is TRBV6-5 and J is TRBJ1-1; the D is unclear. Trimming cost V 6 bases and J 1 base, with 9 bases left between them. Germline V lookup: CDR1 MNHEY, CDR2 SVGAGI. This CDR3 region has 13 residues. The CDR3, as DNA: TGTGCCAGCAGGTACCCAGGGAACACTGAAGCTTTCTTT. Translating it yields CASRYPGNTEAFF.

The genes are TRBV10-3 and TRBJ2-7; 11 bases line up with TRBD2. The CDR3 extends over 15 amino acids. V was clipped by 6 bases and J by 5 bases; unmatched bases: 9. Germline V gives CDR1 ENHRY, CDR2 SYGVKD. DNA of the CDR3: TGTGCCATCAGGGATACTAGCGGGAGCGGAGACGAGCAGTACTTC. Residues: CAIRDTSGSGDEQYF.

The CDR3 DNA sequence: TGTGCCAGCAGCTTAAAGGTAGCGGGGGGTCACATTCAGTACTTC. Encoded protein: CASSLKVAGGHIQYF. The chain recombines TRBV7-2 with TRBJ2-4, with TRBD2 matching 10 bases. In germline, CDR1 is SGHTA, CDR2 FQGNSA. Losses at the gene ends were 2 bases for V and 8 bases for J; bases not matched to a gene: 6. The CDR3 length is 15 residues.